This entry lists 25 T cell receptor beta chains sequenced from one sample in a study of metastatic and nonmetastatic thyroid tumors. TCRdb re-analyzed the PCR reads through MiXCR. The sample holds some 14,000 clones, around 12% seen once. Every patient underwent thyroid surgery untreated. Sample: blood. These receptors originate from a female donor with papillary thyroid cancer or a benign thyroid nodule (not recorded which). Some clones in this sample may be carry-over from other donors' samples.

At least ten counts were recorded for this clone. The chain couples TRBV15 to TRBJ1-4, with a weak D call TRBD1 (5 bases). Trimming removed 0 bases from V and 7 bases from J, with 9 bases in between. The germline CDR1 and CDR2 sequences are LNHNV and YYDKDF (reference sequence). The length of the CDR3 is 14 residues. The CDR3 region has the DNA TGTGCCACCAGCAGAGACAGGGTTCTTGAAAAACTGTTTTTT. Its translation: CATSRDRVLEKLFF.

Many counts were recorded for this clone. The chain employs TRBV20-1 and TRBJ2-1; 8 positions match TRBD2. V shed 1 base, J shed 7 bases, and the junction held 9 bases outside the gene matches. The germline gives CDR1 DFQATT, CDR2 SNEGSKA (reference sequence). CDR3 length: 15 amino acids. The CDR3 protein is CSARARGLGSNEQFF. The CDR3 region has the DNA TGCAGTGCTAGAGCTAGGGGACTAGGGTCGAATGAGCAGTTCTTC.

This clone was seen a handful of times. The genes are TRBV9 and TRBJ2-5, with D unresolved. This CDR3 has 16 amino acids. Looked up from germline, CDR1 is SGDLS and CDR2 is YYNGEE. With 0 bases removed from V and 1 base from J, the gap between germline ends came to 13 bases. Here the CDR3 DNA reads TGTGCCAGCAGCGTAGGTGTAGCCCTATTCCAAGAGACCCAGTACTTC. Amino acid sequence: CASSVGVALFQETQYF.

This clone was observed at least ten times. The chain has TRBV7-2 and TRBJ1-2; D is possibly TRBD1 (6 bases). The CDR3 is 15 residues long. From germline, CDR1 is SGHTA and CDR2 FQGNSA. V was shortened by 0 bases and J by 2 bases, with 10 bases between the two germline ends. This CDR3 reads CASSLAAQGNYGYTF. For the CDR3, the DNA is TGTGCCAGCAGCTTAGCGGCACAGGGAAACTATGGCTACACCTTC.

This clone has ten or more counts. This chain uses TRBV28 with TRBJ2-5, with TRBD2 matching 10 bases. The CDR3 runs to 15 residues. CDR1 is MDHEN and CDR2 is SYDVKM in the germline V gene. J gave up 2 bases and V 9 bases, and 9 bases lay outside the gene matches. CDR3 sequence reads: CASGGASGGQETQYF. The DNA for the CDR3 is TGTGCCAGTGGAGGGGCTAGCGGGGGACAAGAGACCCAGTACTTC.

This clone was detected only a few times. Since a much larger clone is just one base distant, this may be a read error. Other nucleotide sequences from this sample produce the same CDR3. This chain uses TRBV10-3 with TRBJ2-1; 9 nucleotides match TRBD2. Germline CDR1 and CDR2: ENHRY and SYGVKD. V lost 4 bases, J lost 10 bases, and 8 bases stayed unmatched. This CDR3 is built from 14 residues. CDR3 coding DNA: TGTGCCATCAGTGGGGCTAGCGGGACGGGCGAGCAGTTCTTC. Translating gives CAISGASGTGEQFF.

This chain connects TRBV2 to TRBJ1-5; possibly TRBD1 for D (6 bases). The V end lost 0 bases, the J end lost 2 bases, and 20 bases lay between the germline ends. CDR3 length: 19 amino acids. The germline CDR1 and CDR2 sequences are SNHLY and FYNNEI. CDR3 region: CASSEARGGAGRCNQPQHF. The DNA for the CDR3 is TGTGCCAGCAGTGAAGCGCGGGGGGGCGCGGGGCGATGCAATCAGCCCCAGCATTTT.

The sample holds many counts of this clone. The rearrangement links TRBV12-3 or TRBV12-4 to TRBJ1-1; D unresolved. The length of the CDR3 is 14 residues. V was pared by 8 bases and J by 0 bases, with 13 bases between. CDR3 sequence reads: CASRPGRMNTEAFF. The CDR3, as DNA: TGTGCCAGCCGCCCCGGACGGATGAACACTGAAGCTTTCTTT.

This clone is deemed medium-sized (0.01 to 0.1%). The V and J genes are TRBV6-9 and TRBJ2-7; no firm D call. The CDR3 extends over 14 amino acids. Trimming took off 3 bases at V and 1 base at J, with 10 bases between the two ends. Germline assignment: CDR1 MNHGY and CDR2 SVAAGI. CDR3 protein: CASSYPKTSYEQYF. DNA of the CDR3: TGTGCCAGCAGTTACCCTAAGACTTCCTACGAGCAGTACTTC.

The chain employs TRBV6-1 and TRBJ2-5; TRBD2 agrees at 9 bases. Germline trimming cut 5 bases from V and 5 bases from J; bases unmatched to any gene: 9. Germline V gene sequence: CDR1 MNHNS, CDR2 SASEGT. The CDR3 contains 15 residues. The CDR3 reads CASSLAGTQGETQYF. The CDR3, as DNA: TGTGCCAGCAGTCTAGCGGGAACCCAGGGGGAGACCCAGTACTTC.

Ten or more counts support this clone. The rearrangement uses TRBV18 and TRBJ2-3; D call uncertain. V dropped 6 bases and J dropped 1 base, with 14 bases sitting between them. The CDR3 extends over 15 amino acids. Looked up from germline, CDR1 is KGHSH and CDR2 is LQKENI. The CDR3 here is CASSSSQAGTDTQYF. The CDR3 nucleotides are TGTGCCAGCTCCTCCTCCCAAGCTGGCACAGATACGCAGTATTTT.

Comment on this clone: Given a much more abundant clone one base away, this may be a read error. Other DNA variants within this sample encode the same CDR3. The rearrangement uses TRBV5-4 and TRBJ2-1; D is uncertain. Looked up from germline, CDR1 is SGHNT and CDR2 is YYREEE (reference sequence). Deletions cut 4 bases from V and 4 bases from J, with 9 bases between. The CDR3 spans 13 residues. The CDR3 sequence is CASSLGEYNEQFF. The CDR3 DNA reads TGTGCCAGCAGCCTTGGCGAGTACAATGAGCAGTTCTTC.

This clone showed up many times. Compared with germline, one end of the junction differs, possibly owing to a read error. The chain recombines TRBV7-7 with TRBJ1-1; D remains unclear. The CDR3 sequence is 13 residues long. The germline V gene has CDR1 SSHAT and CDR2 FNYEAQ (reference sequence). CDR3 nucleotide sequence: TGTGCTAGCAGCGAGGCAGAGAACACTGAAGCTTTCTTT. It is translated as CASSEAENTEAFF.

This clone was detected ten times or more. The chain carries TRBV11-1 and TRBJ1-1; possible D gene TRBD1, 5 bases. The V end lost 3 bases, the J end lost 4 bases, and 9 bases lay between the germline ends. Germline CDR1 reads SGHAT; CDR2 reads FQDESV (reference sequence). The CDR3 has 13 amino acids. The CDR3 DNA reads TGTGCCAGCAGCTTCGGGGCGGCCACTGAAGCTTTCTTT. It encodes CASSFGAATEAFF.

This clone is medium-sized within its sample. This chain joins TRBV6-1 and TRBJ2-6, with a tentative D call TRBD1 (6 bases). The CDR3 runs 15 residues. V lost 8 bases, J lost 0 bases, and 11 bases lay in between. The germline CDR1 and CDR2 sequences are MNHNS and SASEGT. CDR3: CASVTDSSGANVLTF. Here the CDR3 DNA reads TGTGCCAGCGTGACGGACAGCTCTGGGGCCAACGTCCTGACTTTC.

This clone was detected ten times or more. The chain employs TRBV5-4 and TRBJ2-5; D gene uncertain. This CDR3 region has 14 residues. V gave up 3 bases and J gave up 1 base, with 10 bases separating them. Germline V lookup: CDR1 SGHNT, CDR2 YYREEE (reference sequence). Here the CDR3 reads CASSYTVLQETQYF. The CDR3 nucleotides read TGTGCCAGCAGCTACACAGTGCTCCAAGAGACCCAGTACTTC.

As regards this clone: The junction shows a germline mismatch at one end, possibly a read error. The chain has TRBV6-9 and TRBJ1-6; no firm D call. The CDR3 covers 14 residues. Per the germline V gene, CDR1 is MNHGY and CDR2 is SVAAGI. The CDR3 protein is CASSEGRCGSPLHF. Here the CDR3 DNA reads TGTGCCAGCAGTGAAGGCAGGTGTGGGTCACCCCTTCACTTT.

This clone is deemed medium-sized. V and J are TRBV5-1 and TRBJ1-2, with 7 bases aligning to TRBD1. The V gene end was trimmed by 3 bases and the J gene end by 6 bases; junction bases not matched to a gene: 11. Germline V gene lookup returns CDR1 SGHRS and CDR2 YFSETQ. The CDR3 sequence is 15 residues long. The CDR3 DNA sequence: TGCGCCAGCAGCTCGGGATACAGGGGACGAGATGGCTACACCTTC. This sequence encodes CASSSGYRGRDGYTF.

Ten or more counts support this clone. This chain connects TRBV4-1 to TRBJ2-2; TRBD2 is a possible D gene (5 bases). The germline V gene encodes CDR1 MGHRA and CDR2 YSYEKL. Trimming took off 4 bases at V and 11 bases at J, with 14 bases between the two ends. This CDR3 has 13 residues. This CDR3 reads CASSRVDFNELFF. The CDR3 nucleotides read TGCGCCAGCAGCCGGGTGGACTTCAACGAGCTGTTTTTT.

This clone was seen a few times. V gene TRBV15 combines with J gene TRBJ2-7; 12 bases map to TRBD2. The CDR3 has 16 amino acids. Germline lookup yields CDR1 LNHNV and CDR2 YYDKDF (reference sequence). After removal of 0 bases from V and 6 bases from J, the junction contained 6 bases not matched to a gene. The chain's CDR3 is CATSRDPLAGGPEQYF. CDR3 nucleotide sequence: TGTGCCACCAGCAGAGATCCCCTAGCGGGAGGGCCCGAGCAGTACTTC.

This clone was picked up many times. The J gene is TRBJ1-5, the V gene TRBV20-1; no clear D gene. This CDR3 has 15 residues. V was cut by 6 bases and J by 0 bases, with 15 bases left in between. Germline CDR1 DFQATT, CDR2 SNEGSKA (reference sequence). The CDR3 here is CSAAGRPYSNQPQHF. In DNA, the CDR3 is TGCAGTGCGGCGGGTCGGCCTTATAGCAATCAGCCCCAGCATTTT.

V usage is TRBV28 and J usage is TRBJ2-3, with 10 bases aligning to TRBD2. J gave up 6 bases and V 8 bases, and 8 bases lay outside the gene matches. CDR3 length: 14 amino acids. Germline-derived CDR1 and CDR2 are MDHEN and SYDVKM. CDR3 protein: CASGSGGSLDTQYF. In DNA, the CDR3 is TGTGCCAGCGGTAGCGGGGGGTCTTTGGATACGCAGTATTTT.

This sequence joins TRBV5-1 and TRBJ2-7, with 8 bases lining up with TRBD2. The trim removed 4 bases at V and 4 bases at J, leaving 7 bases unmatched. This CDR3 has 14 residues. Germline V gives CDR1 SGHRS, CDR2 YFSETQ. The CDR3 coding sequence is TGCGCCAGCAGCGGCGTACTAGCGGCTTACGAGCAGTACTTC. Translation: CASSGVLAAYEQYF.

By share, this clone counts as medium-sized. The chain carries TRBV6-5 and TRBJ2-7; D perhaps matches TRBD1 (5 bases). The ends were cut back, 2 bases at V and 6 bases at J, with 5 bases in the middle. This CDR3 comprises 11 residues. Per the germline V gene, CDR1 is MNHEY and CDR2 is SVGAGI. In DNA, the CDR3 is TGTGCCAGCAGTTACAGGGGCGAGCAGTACTTC. Amino acid sequence: CASSYRGEQYF.

This clone occurred many times. The V gene is TRBV29-1, the J gene TRBJ1-1; D ambiguous. The CDR3 has 13 amino acids. The V end lost 4 bases, the J end lost 3 bases, and 12 bases lay between the germline ends. CDR1 and CDR2 (germline): SQVTM, ANQGSEA. In DNA, the CDR3 is TGCAGCGTTGCGAGCAGTCAATACACTGAAGCTTTCTTT. Amino acid sequence: CSVASSQYTEAFF.